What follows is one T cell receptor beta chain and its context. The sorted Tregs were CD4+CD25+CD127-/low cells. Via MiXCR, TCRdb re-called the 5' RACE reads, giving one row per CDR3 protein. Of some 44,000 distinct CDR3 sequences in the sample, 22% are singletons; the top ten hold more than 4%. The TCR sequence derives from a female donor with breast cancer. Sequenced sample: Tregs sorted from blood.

The CDR3 DNA reads as TGCGCCAGCAGCCCCCGGGACGCCGGTGGACCACCCTACGAGCAGTACTTC. Amino acids: CASSPRDAGGPPYEQYF. The chain recombines TRBV4-1 with TRBJ2-7; D might be TRBD1 or TRBD2, each matching 5 bases. V was shortened by 4 bases and J by 2 bases, with 21 bases between the two germline ends. The CDR3 has 17 amino acids. Germline V gene lookup returns CDR1 MGHRA and CDR2 YSYEKL.